This T cell receptor beta chain was identified during a study of memory CD4+ T cells and cytomegalovirus serostatus (dated by TCRdb to between 2017 and 2020). The study in broad terms: The cohort comprised 35 or so healthy Belgian adults, 9 CMV seropositive and some 25 CMV seronegative. The study sequenced CD4+ memory TCRbeta repertoires of a Belgian cohort with known cytomegalovirus serostatus to replicate a published TCR-based CMV serostatus classifier.

Remarks on this clone: No antigen is known for it. No per-base quality is available; no much larger clone lies one base away.

The full study reports these points: Of 170 or so previously reported CMV-associated TCRbeta sequences, 67 appeared in the CD4+ memory repertoires, each in one to five individuals. For predicting CMV serostatus, the median bootstrapped AUC was about 0.95 using the original framework and approximately 0.91 using a US-trained random forest. Only CD4+CD45RO+ memory cells were sequenced, unlike the original study, which covered naive and memory CD4+ and CD8+ populations. The results were interpreted as suggesting that the CMV-associated TCR signature is mostly present in the CD4+ memory repertoire. The original-framework classifier achieved a median bootstrapped AUC of almost 0.97 with a 95% CI of 0.76-1.00 on the Belgian cohort.

The Quick-DNA Microprep Kit was used to extract genomic DNA from the sorted cells. Amplification of TCRbeta DNA was done with the immunoSEQ hsTCRbeta kit, following the protocol from the manufacturer. An Illumina MiSeq instrument was used to sequence the TCRbeta libraries. On the study's bioinformatics: Removing out-of-frame sequences left some 2,200,000 distinct TCRbeta sequences, an average of around 67,000 per individual. Each individual was scored by the count of around 160 previously reported CMV-associated TCRbeta sequences and the total productive distinct TCRbeta count. A beta-binomial model was reimplemented in Python, and scikit-learn random forests with default parameters were trained on data from the US cohort. Classifier performance on the Belgian cohort was summarized as median AUC with percentile confidence intervals over 10,000 bootstrap iterations. The table comes from immuneACCESS by way of TCRdb, which keeps in-frame sequences with V and J called. Part of the clones is missing from these tables; in studies checked, under half for an unresolved V gene and the rest for unknown reasons. V and J calls plus clone size are reproduced from that table; the DNA served to infer D and trimming. Within this sample are around 84,000 clones, with 65% to 85% of them counted one time only. Of the sample, around 0.8% falls within the top ten clones.

A FACSAria II was used to sort memory CD4+ T cells, defined as single viable CD3+CD4+CD8-CD45RO+ cells. CMV serostatus was assessed using a Roche Elecsys assay, by which serum IgG against CMV pp150, pp28, p38 and p52 was detected. After the samples were thawed, total CD4+ T cells were enriched through positive selection using CD4 magnetic microbeads. The samples came from a different study that was designed specifically to examine the CD4+ T cell memory repertoire. Following standard operating procedures, peripheral blood mononuclear cells were isolated and cryopreserved, while serum was kept at -80 degrees C. The staining relied on CD3-PerCP (BW264/56), CD4-APC (RPA-T4), CD45RO-PE (UCHT1) and CD8-Pacific Orange (3B5) antibodies, and Sytox blue was used to exclude non-viable cells. In the germline V gene (reference sequence), CDR1 corresponds to LNHDA and CDR2 to SQIVND. Reading from cysteine to phenylalanine, the CDR3 counts 17 amino acids. The kept DNA is CDR3 alone, 51 bases in frame from the first base. V is cut back by 7 bases and J by 2 bases, with 12 bases in the junction unmatched.

The chain was built from TRBV19 and TRBJ1-5, and TRBD1 matches 9 of the central bases. This clonotype was sampled from an adult in good health and CMV-seronegative. Source material: memory CD4+ T cells from blood. The CDR3 reads CASTPHTGGEGNQPQHF. The bases read TGTGCCAGTACCCCTCACACAGGGGGCGAGGGCAATCAGCCCCAGCATTTT.